This entry lists 3 T cell receptor beta chains sequenced from one sample in a study of vaccination and CD4 T cells after COVID-19 (dated by TCRdb to the early 2020s). The antigens of these receptors remain unknown. The meaning of the sample's treatment or condition label: roughly 10-day PBMC culture with coronavirus spike peptide pools or control peptides (ViraFEST assay). CD4+ T cells from unexposed donors were collected before the COVID-19 pandemic (2011-2018). Library method: PCR. Sequencing was performed on an Illumina iSeq 100. At the Johns Hopkins FTIC core, DNA from the cultured CD4+ T cells underwent TCR sequencing with the Oncomine TCR Beta short-read assay. TCRdb passed the public sequencing reads through fastp at Q25 and MiXCR, retaining productive beta sequences. Each entry merges the rows of one CDR3 protein and shows their most common DNA and genes. This sample lists some 2,500 distinct CDR3 sequences; 35% to 45% were detected once. The ten largest clones represent approximately 45% of the sample.

The sample comprised CD4+ T cells from blood, cultured in vitro. The origin of the receptors is a human donor in good health.

This sequence joins TRBV28 and TRBJ2-5, with D unresolved. The V end lost 5 bases, the J end lost 4 bases, and 8 bases lay between the germline ends. The CDR3 extends over 12 amino acids. CDR1 and CDR2 (germline): MDHEN, SYDVKM. CDR3 coding DNA: TGTGCCAGCAGTATGTTCAGAGAGACCCAGTACTTC. Its protein product is CASSMFRETQYF.

Notes on this clonotype: Germline and junction disagree at one end, which may indicate a read error. The chain is built from TRBV2 and TRBJ1-5, with 10 bases aligning to TRBD1. Germline V CDR1 and CDR2: SNHLY, FYNNEI. The CDR3 runs to 15 residues. The CDR3 loop is CASSGDRGGNQPQQF. In DNA form, the CDR3 reads TGTGCCAGCAGTGGGGACAGGGGTGGCAATCAGCCCCAGCAATTT.

This clonotype was seen only a few times. The chain couples TRBV5-1 to TRBJ2-3; TRBD2 aligns across 8 bases. The length of the CDR3 is 14 residues. V shed 6 bases and J 2 bases; nucleotides not matched to a gene: 5. The germline V gene has CDR1 SGHRS and CDR2 YFSETQ. CDR3 sequence reads: CASKTSAPTDTQYF. The CDR3 DNA reads as TGCGCCAGCAAGACTAGCGCCCCCACAGATACGCAGTATTTT.